This is a list of T cell receptor beta chains from one sample in a study of blood T cell dynamics during melanoma immunotherapy. Method: immunoSEQ multiplex PCR; TCRdb's copy keeps in-frame clones and lacks some. The repertoire holds 20,000 to 30,000 clones, with roughly 85% as singletons. The sequencing used blood, collected from a patient treated with checkpoint blockade. All receptors derive from a human donor with melanoma. Each CDR3 is given with its conserved first and last residue. D genes are given only for firm matches. Size values are once, few and many counts, or a class for expanded clones, and some rows have none.

>.|TRBJ2-3|TRBD2|TRBV18
CASSPNPGGTQYF
TGTGCCAGCTCACCAAACCCGGGAGGTACGCAGTATTTT
>once|TRBJ2-7|TRBD1|TRBV29-1
CSVGGTGDYEQYF
TGCAGCGTTGGGGGGACAGGGGACTACGAGCAGTACTTC
>.|TRBJ1-1|.|TRBV6-5
CASSYVLISRVAEAFF
TGTGCCAGCAGTTACGTTCTAATCTCCCGCGTGGCTGAAGCTTTCTTT
>.|TRBJ1-6|TRBD1|TRBV28
CASCRDRGFRSPLHF
TGTGCCAGCTGTCGGGACAGGGGTTTTCGGTCACCCCTCCACTTT
>.|TRBJ1-5|.|TRBV5-6
CASSLGVNQPQHF
TGTGCCAGCAGCTTAGGGGTAAATCAGCCCCAGCATTTT
>.|TRBJ2-7|.|TRBV25-1
CASSPKYEQYF
TGTGCCAGCAGCCCTAAATACGAGCAGTACTTC
>.|TRBJ2-2|.|TRBV28
CASSRTRQVTGELFF
TGTGCCAGCAGTCGCACTAGACAAGTCACCGGGGAGCTGTTTTTT
>.|TRBJ1-5|.|TRBV6-1
CASSEGRQRSNQPQHF
TGTGCCAGCAGTGAGGGGAGACAGAGAAGCAATCAGCCCCAGCATTTT
>once|TRBJ2-7|TRBD2|TRBV4-2
CASSQGSGGSYEQYF
TGTGCCAGCAGCCAAGGATCGGGAGGCTCCTACGAGCAGTACTTC
>.|TRBJ2-1|TRBD2|TRBV29-1
CSVEGTSGRYNEQFF
TGCAGCGTTGAGGGGACTAGCGGGAGGTACAATGAGCAGTTCTTC
>.|TRBJ2-7|.|TRBV5-4
CASSLWLARGEQYF
TGTGCCAGCAGCTTGTGGCTAGCTCGGGGCGAGCAGTACTTC
>.|TRBJ2-7|TRBD2|TRBV5-1
CASSYPGGREVAYEQYF
TGCGCCAGCAGCTATCCCGGGGGGCGGGAGGTTGCGTACGAGCAGTACTTC
>.|TRBJ1-1|.|TRBV4-2
CASSLHSDSWSTEAFF
TGTGCCAGCAGCCTGCACTCGGACAGTTGGAGCACTGAAGCTTTCTTT
>.|TRBJ2-5|TRBD2|TRBV28
CASSETSGRVVKTQYF
TGTGCCAGCAGTGAAACTAGCGGGAGGGTGGTAAAGACCCAGTACTTC
>once|TRBJ1-5|.|TRBV4-1
CASSPVAAGANQPQHF
TGCGCCAGCAGCCCCGTCGCGGCAGGAGCAAATCAGCCCCAGCATTTT
>.|TRBJ1-2|.|TRBV6-1
CASSEARTDNYGYTF
TGTGCCAGCAGTGAAGCGCGGACAGACAACTATGGCTACACCTTC
>.|TRBJ2-7|.|TRBV28
CASSYNRDSYEQYF
TGTGCCAGCAGCTATAACAGGGACTCCTACGAGCAGTACTTC
>.|TRBJ2-5|TRBD2|TRBV2
CASMASGGETQYF
TGTGCCAGCATGGCTAGCGGGGGGGAGACCCAGTACTTC
>.|TRBJ2-5|TRBD1|TRBV28
CASSLFTGAAPGAQYF
TGTGCCAGCAGTTTATTTACAGGGGCCGCGCCAGGGGCCCAGTACTTC
>.|TRBJ2-7|.|TRBV5-6
CASSLAPPFEQYF
TGTGCCAGCAGCTTGGCCCCCCCTTTCGAGCAGTACTTC
>.|TRBJ2-7|.|TRBV2
CASSDWLGSYEQYF
TGTGCCAGCAGTGACTGGTTGGGGTCTTACGAGCAGTACTTC
>.|TRBJ1-2|.|TRBV28
CASRLANYGYTF
TGTGCCAGCAGGTTAGCTAACTATGGCTACACCTTC
>.|TRBJ2-2|TRBD2|TRBV28
CATSVWSAGTNFPGELFF
TGTGCCACCTCAGTTTGGTCGGCCGGGACTAACTTTCCCGGGGAGCTGTTTTTT
>.|TRBJ1-5|TRBD1|TRBV28
CASSRDRGQPQHF
TGTGCCAGCAGCCGGGACAGGGGTCAGCCCCAGCATTTT
>.|TRBJ2-3|TRBD2|TRBV15
CATSRQGLAGSTDTQYF
TGTGCCACCAGCAGACAGGGACTAGCGGGCAGCACAGATACGCAGTATTTT
>.|TRBJ1-1|.|TRBV7-2
CASSLAIEGEAFF
TGTGCCAGCAGCTTAGCGATTGAAGGTGAAGCTTTCTTT
>few|TRBJ1-5|.|TRBV7-8
CASSLQGGSNQPQHF
TGTGCCAGCAGCCTTCAGGGTGGCAGCAATCAGCCCCAGCATTTT
>.|TRBJ2-2|.|TRBV10-2
CAASTRFPTGELFF
TGCGCCGCCAGCACTCGTTTCCCCACCGGGGAGCTGTTTTTT
>.|TRBJ1-3|.|TRBV5-1
CASSSGTSGNTIYF
TGCGCCAGCAGCTCCGGGACGTCTGGAAACACCATATATTTT
>.|TRBJ2-7|TRBD2|TRBV6-6
CASSSPLAGRYEQYF
TGTGCCAGCAGTTCTCCGCTAGCGGGAAGGTACGAGCAGTACTTC
>.|TRBJ2-3|.|TRBV7-9
CASSPIATSTDTQYF
TGTGCCAGCAGCCCAATAGCGACTAGCACAGATACGCAGTATTTT